This T cell receptor (beta chain) originates from a study of blood T cell repertoires in COVID-19. Overall study: Samples representing acute and convalescent COVID-19 were sourced from the United States, Italy and Spain. T cells, B-cell-depleted T cells, or PBMCs supplied cDNA or gDNA.

Original handling: How many nucleated cells were present was estimated from reference gene primer amplification. Repertoires were generated with immunoSEQ multiplex PCR, while TCRdb's copy carries only in-frame clones and drops some. Clone size and the V and J calls come from that table; the DNA yielded D and trimming. This sample carries 6,000 to 8,500 clones, about 88% of them seen once, and the ten largest clones take about a sixth. Germline values: CDR1 LNHNV, CDR2 YYDKDF (reference sequence). With 0 bases removed from V and 6 bases from J, the gap between germline ends came to 11 bases. The CDR3 sequence is 14 residues long.

The TCR sequence derives from a human donor in a cohort sampled during active COVID-19. The chain combines TRBV15 with TRBJ1-1, with D hard to call. Specimen: peripheral blood. As DNA, the CDR3 is TGTGCCACCAGCAGAGATTATGGCTCCCCTGAAGCTTTCTTT. As protein: CATSRDYGSPEAFF.